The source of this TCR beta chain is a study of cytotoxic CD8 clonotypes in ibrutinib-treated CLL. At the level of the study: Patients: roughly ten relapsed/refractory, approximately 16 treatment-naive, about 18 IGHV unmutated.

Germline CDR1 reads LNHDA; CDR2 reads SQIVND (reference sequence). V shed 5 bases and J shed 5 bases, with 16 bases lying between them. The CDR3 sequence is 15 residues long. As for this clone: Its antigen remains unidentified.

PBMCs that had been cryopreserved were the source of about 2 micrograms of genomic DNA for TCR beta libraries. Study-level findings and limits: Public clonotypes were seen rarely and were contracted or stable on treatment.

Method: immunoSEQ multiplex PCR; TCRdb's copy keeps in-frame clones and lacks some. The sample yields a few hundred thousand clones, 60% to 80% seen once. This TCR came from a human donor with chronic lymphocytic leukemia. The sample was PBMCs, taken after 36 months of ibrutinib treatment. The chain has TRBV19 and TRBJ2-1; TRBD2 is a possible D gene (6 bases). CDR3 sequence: CASSVGSASDNEQFF. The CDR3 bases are TGTGCCAGTAGTGTTGGGTCGGCTAGCGACAATGAGCAGTTCTTC.